This entry features one TCR beta chain sequence. As yet, its antigen is unknown. Other DNA sequences in the sample encode the same CDR3. This entry is derived from a study of cytomegalovirus exposure and HLA in healthy donors. The study, taken as a whole, reports: CMV antigen specificity was confirmed in vitro for three CMV-associated chains.

Germline loops: CDR1 KGHSH, CDR2 LQKENI. J was trimmed by 3 bases and V by 1 base; bases with no gene match: 1. The CDR3 is made up of 14 amino acids. Produced via immunoSEQ multiplex PCR; TCRdb's table is partial and in-frame only. The table lists 95,000 to 150,000 clones, nearly 90% of them singletons. What was sequenced was PBMCs. This receptor was taken from a woman in her late teens or twenties in good health and CMV-seronegative. This chain uses TRBV18 with TRBJ2-7, with TRBD1 matching 9 bases. In DNA form, the CDR3 reads TGTGCCAGCTCACCACGACAGGGGGTCTACGAGCAGTACGTC. Amino acids: CASSPRQGVYEQYV.